The 2 T cell receptor beta chains given below trace back to one sample, sequenced in a study of Ad26.COV2.S vaccination and SARS-CoV-2 variants. The treatment: some 19 received Ad26.COV2.S at low or high dose, single or two shots; a few received placebo; per-sample allocation not given. Following the first vaccine or placebo injection, samples were taken on day 63. Repertoires were generated with immunoSEQ multiplex PCR, while TCRdb's copy carries only in-frame clones and drops some. The sample has 350,000 to 500,000 clones, 90% seen once; the top ten hold 10% to 15%. The sequenced sample was peripheral blood, obtained in a trial of Ad26.COV2.S vaccine versus placebo. Every receptor here comes from a person aged 18-65 years who received the Ad26.COV2.S COVID-19 vaccine or a placebo.

The chain recombines TRBV4-3 with TRBJ2-7, with D perhaps being TRBD1 or TRBD2 (5 bases each). V dropped 0 bases and J dropped 2 bases, with 20 bases sitting between them. Germline V gene data show CDR1 as LGHNA and CDR2 as YSLEER. The CDR3 extends over 18 amino acids. The CDR3 DNA sequence: TGCGCCAGCAGCCAAGATGGAGGACAAGGTCAAGGCACCTACGAGCAGTACTTC. As protein: CASSQDGGQGQGTYEQYF.

The chain carries TRBV5-5 and TRBJ2-6; unclear D gene. The CDR3 covers 13 residues. The germline V gene encodes CDR1 SGHKS and CDR2 YYEKEE (reference sequence). V lost 4 bases and J 1 base, leaving 3 bases between the germline ends. CDR3 sequence: CASSASGANVLTF. CDR3 nucleotide sequence: TGTGCCAGCAGCGCATCTGGGGCCAACGTCCTGACTTTC. Supplemented by reference TRBV5-5 and TRBJ2-6, the full variable domain reads DAGVTQSPTHLIKTRGQQVTLRCSPISGHKSVSWYQQVLGQGPQFIFQYYEKEERGRGNFPDRFSARQFPNYSSELNVNALLLGDSALYLCASSASGANVLTFGAGSRLTVL.